Below, 5 T cell receptor beta chains from the same sample are listed, as sequenced in a study of blood T cell repertoires in COVID-19. Measured with immunoSEQ multiplex PCR; TCRdb has only the in-frame clones, and not every one. The table includes approximately 110,000 clones, approximately 80% detected once. The source material was peripheral blood. The receptors shown here come from a woman between 70 and 85 years old with acute or convalescent COVID-19.

The chain carries TRBV19 and TRBJ1-1, with a possible D match to TRBD1 (6 bases). V dropped 7 bases and J dropped 0 bases, with 12 bases sitting between them. Germline loops: CDR1 LNHDA, CDR2 SQIVND (reference sequence). The CDR3 length is 14 residues. The CDR3 spells CASKSGGMNTEAFF. Written as DNA, the CDR3 is TGTGCCAGTAAAAGTGGGGGCATGAACACTGAAGCTTTCTTT.

This clone was found a few times. This chain's CDR3 is CASSARGGANTGELFF. CDR3 nucleotides: TGTGCCAGCAGCGCCCGAGGCGGGGCGAACACCGGGGAGCTGTTTTTT. This chain connects TRBV9 to TRBJ2-2, with D perhaps TRBD2 (6 bases). The V end lost 3 bases, the J end lost 0 bases, and 12 bases lay between the germline ends. The length of the CDR3 is 16 residues. Germline loops: CDR1 SGDLS, CDR2 YYNGEE.

This chain links TRBV20-1 with TRBJ2-7; possible D gene TRBD2, 6 bases. The germline gives CDR1 DFQATT, CDR2 SNEGSKA (reference sequence). CDR3 length: 15 amino acids. V lost 3 bases to trimming and J lost 3 bases, with 18 bases between them. CDR3: CSASRRRGTDYEQYF. The CDR3 DNA reads as TGCAGTGCTAGTCGACGGAGGGGCACGGACTACGAGCAGTACTTC.

This CDR3 is CASSLGLALHTGELFF. The CDR3 DNA reads as TGTGCCAGCTCACTCGGACTAGCGTTGCACACCGGGGAGCTGTTTTTT. This chain links TRBV18 with TRBJ2-2; 9 bases map to TRBD2. Trimming removed 4 bases from V and 3 bases from J; junction bases left unmatched: 6. Germline CDR1 and CDR2: KGHSH and LQKENI. This CDR3 has 16 amino acids.

The rearrangement uses TRBV5-1 and TRBJ1-3; a possible D gene is TRBD1 (6 bases). CDR1 is SGHRS and CDR2 is YFSETQ in the germline V gene. V was pared by 5 bases and J by 2 bases, with 17 bases between. The CDR3 runs 16 residues. The CDR3 DNA sequence: TGCGCCAGCAGTCTACTACCAGGGGAACCTGGAAACACCATATATTTT. Translated: CASSLLPGEPGNTIYF.